This T cell receptor beta chain was sequenced for a study of breast tumors, draining lymph nodes, adjacent tissues. General study results and limits: Most tumor T cells seemingly derive from lymph node, then expand in tumor. Tumor and nontumor repertoires were significantly more similar in luminal-like than in basal-like breast cancer.

The table lists this clonotype with many counts. Antigen: not known. The lymph nodes were axillary draining lymph nodes from breast cancer patients. This CDR3 comprises 13 residues. Germline loops: CDR1 SGHDT, CDR2 YYEEEE. V gave up 1 base and J gave up 0 bases, with 5 bases separating them. TCRdb recomputed calls from the multiplex PCR reads with MiXCR, one row per CDR3 protein. The table lists roughly 130,000 distinct CDR3 sequences, just under 20% of them singletons. Sequences were obtained from axillary lymph node tissue. This receptor was taken from a female donor with breast cancer. Some clones in this sample may be carry-over from other donors' samples. This rearrangement joins TRBV5-6 to TRBJ2-7; D remains unclear. CDR3 sequence: CASSLTFSYEQYF. CDR3 nucleotides: TGTGCCAGCAGCTTGACCTTCTCCTACGAGCAGTACTTC.